This TCR beta chain was profiled in a study of post-analysis software for immune sequencing data. Study context: The cohort encompassed relapsing-remitting, secondary progressive and progressive-relapsing multiple sclerosis disease courses.

In regard to this clonotype: As yet, its antigen is unknown.

Study results and limitations: Normalized Chao1 diversity was significantly lower in multiple sclerosis patients than in controls. By F measure, samples from a shared preparation batch strongly co-clustered. Compared with controls, patients had more of five TRBV segments, including TRBV5-6, TRBV5-1 and TRBV20-1.

Germline V gene data show CDR1 as DFQATT and CDR2 as SNEGSKA (reference sequence). Trimming took 5 bases from V and 3 from J; bases not matched to a gene: 2. This CDR3 has 12 residues. Included in the TCR beta cDNA libraries were unique molecular identifiers. Once roughly 0.9 to 11 million T cells were used, about 510,000 cDNA molecules resulted. TCRdb redid the calling of the PCR reads with MiXCR, one entry per CDR3 protein. The table has a few hundred thousand distinct CDR3 sequences, about a third seen once. This TCR came from a girl between 2 and 17 years old with multiple sclerosis. The chain has TRBV20-1 and TRBJ2-7; 9 bases match TRBD1. Input material: blood. The CDR3 is CSAGDRVYEQYF. CDR3 nucleotide sequence: TGCAGTGCTGGGGACAGGGTCTACGAGCAGTACTTC.